These 20 T cell receptor beta chains were all obtained from the same sample, sequenced in a study of cytotoxic CD8 clonotypes in ibrutinib-treated CLL. Only in-frame clones appear in the TCRdb table, and some are missing; sequencing was by immunoSEQ multiplex PCR. The repertoire holds just under 70,000 clones, with roughly two thirds as singletons. The sample was PBMCs, taken after 12 months of ibrutinib treatment. The receptors were gathered from a human donor with chronic lymphocytic leukemia.

The rearrangement uses TRBV27 and TRBJ1-5; no reliable D call. Trimming shortened V by 0 bases and J by 4 bases, and 4 bases separated the two germline ends. Germline V gives CDR1 MNHEY, CDR2 SMNVEV (reference sequence). There are 13 residues in the CDR3. As DNA, the CDR3 is TGTGCCAGCAGTTTATCGGGTAATCAGCCCCAGCATTTT. Residues: CASSLSGNQPQHF.

The chain links TRBV10-2 to TRBJ1-1; 9 nucleotides agree with TRBD1. Germline lookup yields CDR1 WSHSY and CDR2 SAAADI. J was trimmed by 4 bases and V by 0 bases; bases with no gene match: 9. The CDR3 length is 17 residues. The CDR3 DNA reads TGCGCCAGCAGTGAGTCCTTCCCGGGACAGGGCGTCACTGAAGCTTTCTTT. Amino acids: CASSESFPGQGVTEAFF.

V is TRBV28 and J is TRBJ2-7, with TRBD1 matching over 7 bases. CDR1 is MDHEN, CDR2 SYDVKM, per germline. With 0 bases clipped from V and 0 bases from J, the junction kept 2 bases outside the gene matches. The CDR3 sequence is 15 residues long. CDR3 sequence: CASSLWTGSSYEQYF. Here the CDR3 DNA reads TGTGCCAGCAGTTTATGGACAGGGAGCTCCTACGAGCAGTACTTC.

V and J are TRBV6-5 and TRBJ1-1; D gene ambiguous. Germline CDR1 and CDR2: MNHEY and SVGAGI. The CDR3 has 13 residues. Between the trimmed V and J ends, which lost 6 bases and 2 bases, there was a span of 10 bases. CDR3 in DNA: TGTGCCAGCAGCTCCTGGACCAACACTGAAGCTTTCTTT. The encoded protein is CASSSWTNTEAFF.

This rearrangement joins TRBV6-6 to TRBJ1-4; D unclear. Germline V gene data show CDR1 as MNHNY and CDR2 as SVGAGI (reference sequence). CDR3 length equals 14 residues. V lost 5 bases and J lost 8, with 15 bases in between. The CDR3 coding sequence is TGTGCCAGCAGTCCCGCCATGGCTAGGGAAAAACTGTTTTTT. This sequence encodes CASSPAMAREKLFF.

The V call is TRBV2, the J call TRBJ1-2; 7 nucleotides line up with TRBD1. The V gene end was trimmed by 3 bases and the J gene end by 7 bases; junction bases not matched to a gene: 11. There are 15 residues in the CDR3. Germline loops: CDR1 SNHLY, CDR2 FYNNEI. CDR3 in DNA: TGTGCCAGCAGTGAGACGACAGGGTTTATTGGTGGCTACACCTTC. Translating gives CASSETTGFIGGYTF. Full variable domain (missing parts from reference TRBV2 and TRBJ1-2): EPEVTQTPSHQVTQMGQEVILRCVPISNHLYFYWYRQILGQKVEFLVSFYNNEISEKSEIFDDQFSVERPDGSNFTLKIRSTKLEDSAMYFCASSETTGFIGGYTFGSGTRLTVV.

V is TRBV5-1 and J is TRBJ2-4, with a weak D call TRBD2 (5 bases). This CDR3 has 16 amino acids. CDR1 is SGHRS and CDR2 is YFSETQ in the germline V gene. Between the trimmed V and J ends, which lost 0 bases and 2 bases, there was a span of 12 bases. CDR3 sequence reads: CASSLEPSGTKNIQYF. In DNA, the CDR3 is TGCGCCAGCAGCTTGGAACCCTCCGGGACCAAAAACATTCAGTACTTC.

The CDR3 region is CASSPVKVPSYEQYF. CDR3 in DNA: TGTGCCAGCTCACCCGTCAAAGTCCCTTCTTACGAGCAGTACTTC. V gene TRBV18 combines with J gene TRBJ2-7; D unclear. The CDR3 is 15 amino acids. The V gene lost 3 bases and the J gene lost 4 bases, with 16 bases spanning the gap. Germline CDR1 reads KGHSH; CDR2 reads LQKENI.

The V call is TRBV18, the J call TRBJ1-4, with D unresolved. Germline V CDR1 and CDR2: KGHSH, LQKENI. The CDR3 length is 14 residues. Trimming took 2 bases from V and 5 from J, leaving 9 bases between them. CDR3: CASSPNRGNEKLFF. The CDR3 nucleotides are TGTGCCAGCTCACCAAACCGGGGAAATGAAAAACTGTTTTTT.

The chain joins TRBV7-9 to TRBJ2-1, with D tentatively TRBD1 or TRBD2 (5 bases each). From germline, CDR1 is SEHNR and CDR2 FQNEAQ (reference sequence). V dropped 5 bases and J dropped 14 bases, with 13 bases sitting between them. The CDR3 extends over 11 amino acids. CDR3 protein: CASSRGLGEFF. The CDR3 DNA sequence: TGTGCCAGCAGCCGAGGGCTGGGGGAGTTCTTC.

The V and J genes are TRBV5-1 and TRBJ1-3; 9 positions match TRBD1. V gave up 3 bases and J gave up 0 bases; unmatched junction bases: 4. The V gene's germline CDR1 is SGHRS and CDR2 YFSETQ. CDR3 length equals 16 residues. The CDR3 loop is CASSSGQGFSGNTIYF. CDR3 nucleotide sequence: TGCGCCAGCAGCTCGGGACAGGGTTTCTCTGGAAACACCATATATTTT.

The J gene is TRBJ1-3, the V gene TRBV28, with 10 bases aligning to TRBD1. The CDR3 runs to 16 residues. CDR1 is MDHEN, CDR2 SYDVKM, per germline. The V and J ends lost 1 base and 1 base, in that order; junction bases with no gene match: 1. CDR3 amino acids: CASSLSGQGSGNTIYF. CDR3 in DNA: TGTGCCAGCAGTTTATCGGGACAGGGGTCTGGAAACACCATATATTTT.

The chain recombines TRBV28 with TRBJ1-1; D is unresolved. The CDR3 runs 12 residues. From germline, CDR1 is MDHEN and CDR2 SYDVKM. The V gene lost 5 bases and the J gene lost 6 bases, with 10 bases spanning the gap. The CDR3 is CASSPSGAEAFF. Here the CDR3 DNA reads TGTGCCAGCAGTCCGAGTGGTGCTGAAGCTTTCTTT.

The chain links TRBV19 to TRBJ1-6; maybe TRBD1 (6 bases). There are 16 residues in the CDR3. The germline V gene encodes CDR1 LNHDA and CDR2 SQIVND (reference sequence). V was clipped by 3 bases and J by 4 bases, with 13 bases between them. The CDR3 loop is CASSMETGVYNSPLHF. The CDR3 bases are TGTGCCAGTAGTATGGAGACAGGCGTTTATAATTCACCCCTCCACTTT.

This chain connects TRBV30 to TRBJ1-1, with 9 positions matching TRBD1. The CDR3 totals 14 residues. Losses at the gene ends were 4 bases for V and 2 bases for J; bases not matched to a gene: 5. Germline loops: CDR1 GTSNPN, CDR2 SVGIG (reference sequence). CDR3 protein: CAWNRGLANTEAFF. The CDR3 region has the DNA TGTGCCTGGAACAGGGGGCTTGCAAACACTGAAGCTTTCTTT.

The J gene is TRBJ1-4, the V gene TRBV5-1; 7 bases are shared with TRBD1. The CDR3 spans 14 residues. The germline gives CDR1 SGHRS, CDR2 YFSETQ. After removal of 4 bases from V and 7 bases from J, the junction contained 7 bases not matched to a gene. The CDR3 protein is CASSPDRPGEKLFF. The CDR3 coding sequence is TGCGCCAGCAGCCCGGACAGGCCGGGTGAAAAACTGTTTTTT. Full variable domain (missing parts from reference TRBV5-1 and TRBJ1-4): KAGVTQTPRYLIKTRGQQVTLSCSPISGHRSVSWYQQTPGQGLQFLFEYFSETQRNKGNFPGRFSGRQFSNSRSEMNVSTLELGDSALYLCASSPDRPGEKLFFGSGTQLSVL.

The rearrangement joins TRBV30 to TRBJ1-2; D possibly corresponds to TRBD1 (6 bases). The CDR3 is 12 amino acids. V lost 1 base to trimming and J lost 4 bases, with 7 bases between them. In germline, CDR1 is GTSNPN, CDR2 SVGIG (reference sequence). The CDR3 DNA follows: TGTGCCTGGAGTGAGACAGGCTATGGCTACACCTTC. Encoded protein: CAWSETGYGYTF. The complete variable domain, with remaining parts taken from reference TRBV30 and TRBJ1-2, reads SQTIHQWPATLVQPVGSPLSLECTVEGTSNPNLYWYRQAAGRGLQLLFYSVGIGQISSEVPQNLSASRPQDRQFILSSKKLLLSDSGFYLCAWSETGYGYTFGSGTRLTVV.

This sequence joins TRBV11-2 and TRBJ1-5; D remains unclear. Germline-derived CDR1 and CDR2 are SGHAT and FQNNGV. V was cut by 1 base and J by 2 bases, with 9 bases left in between. CDR3 length: 15 residues. The chain's CDR3 is CASSLGIVRNQPQHF. The CDR3 DNA sequence: TGTGCCAGCAGCTTAGGTATAGTACGCAATCAGCCCCAGCATTTT. Looking up the rest from reference TRBV11-2 and TRBJ1-5 gives the full variable domain: EAGVAQSPRYKIIEKRQSVAFWCNPISGHATLYWYQQILGQGPKLLIQFQNNGVVDDSQLPKDRFSAERLKGVDSTLKIQPAKLEDSAVYLCASSLGIVRNQPQHFGDGTRLSIL.

The genes are TRBV5-1 and TRBJ2-7; TRBD2 matches at 10 bases. CDR1 and CDR2 from the germline V gene are SGHRS and YFSETQ. This CDR3 has 15 residues. V shed 2 bases, J shed 1 base, and the junction held 3 bases outside the gene matches. CDR3 loop: CASSFLAGESYEQYF. Here the CDR3 DNA reads TGCGCCAGCAGCTTCCTAGCGGGGGAGTCCTACGAGCAGTACTTC.

The chain combines TRBV7-2 with TRBJ2-2, with D possibly matching TRBD2 (7 bases). The CDR3 covers 18 residues. The germline CDR1 and CDR2 sequences are SGHTA and FQGNSA. Trimming removed 3 bases from V and 4 bases from J, with 21 bases in between. The CDR3 loop is CASSFPDRGAVSTGELFF. The DNA of the CDR3 is TGTGCCAGCAGCTTTCCCGACCGGGGGGCAGTATCCACCGGGGAGCTGTTTTTT.